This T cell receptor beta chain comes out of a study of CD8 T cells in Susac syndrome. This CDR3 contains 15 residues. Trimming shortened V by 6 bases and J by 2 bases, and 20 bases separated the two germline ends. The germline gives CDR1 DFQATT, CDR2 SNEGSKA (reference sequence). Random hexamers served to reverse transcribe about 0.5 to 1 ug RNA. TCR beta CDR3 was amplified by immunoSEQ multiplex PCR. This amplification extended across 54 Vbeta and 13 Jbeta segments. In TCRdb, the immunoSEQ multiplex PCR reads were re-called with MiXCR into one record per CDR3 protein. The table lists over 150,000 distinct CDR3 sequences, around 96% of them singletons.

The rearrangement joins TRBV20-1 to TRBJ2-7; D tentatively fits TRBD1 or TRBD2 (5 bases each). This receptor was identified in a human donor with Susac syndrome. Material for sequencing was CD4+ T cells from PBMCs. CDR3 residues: CSAPTAGTSAYEQYF. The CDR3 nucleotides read TGCAGTGCCCCAACCGCAGGGACCTCTGCCTACGAGCAGTACTTC.